These 24 T cell receptor beta chains originate from one sample sequenced in a study of response to subunit inactivated influenza vaccine. TCRdb reprocessed the RT-PCR reads via MiXCR and lists one record per CDR3 protein. Of some 300,000 distinct CDR3 sequences in the sample, approximately 20% were seen once. Sequencing was performed on PBMCs from blood, taken about 20 months after vaccination. The receptors shown here come from a man aged 50 to 69 who received an inactivated influenza vaccine.

This chain connects TRBV18 to TRBJ2-3; 10 bases line up with TRBD2. This CDR3 has 17 residues. Germline CDR1 is KGHSH and CDR2 is LQKENI. V was clipped by 3 bases and J by 0 bases; unmatched bases: 6. This chain's CDR3 is CASSPPLAGGSTDTQYF. Here the CDR3 DNA reads TGTGCCAGCTCACCCCCCTTAGCGGGAGGAAGCACAGATACGCAGTATTTT. Complete variable domain (other parts from reference TRBV18 and TRBJ2-3): NAGVMQNPRHLVRRRGQEARLRCSPMKGHSHVYWYRQLPEEGLKFMVYLQKENIIDESGMPKERFSAEFPKEGPSILRIQQVVRGDSAAYFCASSPPLAGGSTDTQYFGPGTRLTVL.

This chain uses TRBV7-9 with TRBJ1-2, with a tentative D call TRBD1 (6 bases). There are 15 residues in the CDR3. Per germline, CDR1 SEHNR and CDR2 FQNEAQ (reference sequence). V was trimmed by 5 bases and J by 3 bases, leaving 16 bases between them. CDR3 nucleotides: TGTGCCAGCAGCCATCAAGGCCACAGGGACTATGGCTACACCTTC. Translating it yields CASSHQGHRDYGYTF. The variable domain in full, completed from reference TRBV7-9 and TRBJ1-2, reads DTGVSQNPRHKITKRGQNVTFRCDPISEHNRLYWYRQTLGQGPEFLTYFQNEAQLEKSRLLSDRFSAERPKGSFSTLEIQRTEQGDSAMYLCASSHQGHRDYGYTFGSGTRLTVV.

This chain joins TRBV4-3 and TRBJ2-1; D gene unclear. This CDR3 region has 15 residues. Looked up from germline, CDR1 is LGHNA and CDR2 is YSLEER. Trimming shortened V by 1 base and J by 9 bases, and 16 bases separated the two germline ends. CDR3 sequence: CASSQGKGWAGEQFF. For the CDR3, the DNA is TGCGCCAGCAGCCAAGGGAAGGGTTGGGCAGGTGAGCAGTTCTTC.

V usage is TRBV5-1 and J usage is TRBJ1-1, with a possible D match to TRBD1 (6 bases). The CDR3 contains 17 residues. Germline V gene lookup returns CDR1 SGHRS and CDR2 YFSETQ. V was shortened by 4 bases and J by 4 bases, with 23 bases between the two germline ends. CDR3 amino acids: CASSDLVMQTGFTEAFF. CDR3 sequence (DNA): TGCGCCAGCAGCGATTTGGTAATGCAAACAGGGTTCACTGAAGCTTTCTTT.

This clonotype was recorded at least ten times. The V gene is TRBV18, the J gene TRBJ2-1; D possibly corresponds to TRBD2 (6 bases). Germline-derived CDR1 and CDR2 are KGHSH and LQKENI. The ends were cut back, 0 bases at V and 9 bases at J, with 18 bases in the middle. The CDR3 is 16 amino acids. The CDR3 sequence: CASSPPGLPPSGEQFF. CDR3 nucleotides: TGTGCCAGCTCACCACCGGGACTGCCCCCGTCGGGTGAGCAGTTCTTC.

The gene calls are TRBV15 and TRBJ2-3; 10 nucleotides agree with TRBD2. This CDR3 comprises 18 residues. In germline, CDR1 is LNHNV, CDR2 YYDKDF (reference sequence). After removal of 3 bases from V and 0 bases from J, the junction contained 9 bases not matched to a gene. CDR3 loop: CATSSSGLAESSTDTQYF. The CDR3 DNA reads TGTGCCACCAGCAGCTCCGGACTAGCGGAGTCTAGCACAGATACGCAGTATTTT.

This chain links TRBV18 with TRBJ2-1, with 10 positions matching TRBD2. Per germline, CDR1 KGHSH and CDR2 LQKENI. Trimming at V came to 3 bases and at J to 0 bases, leaving 5 bases not matched to a gene. CDR3 length: 17 residues. CDR3 nucleotides: TGTGCCAGCTCACCCCTAGCGGGAGTTACCTCCTACAATGAGCAGTTCTTC. This encodes CASSPLAGVTSYNEQFF.

Worth noting for this clonotype: Relative to the germline gene, one junction end is altered; a read error may explain this. The V and J genes are TRBV6-5 and TRBJ2-2, with a tentative D call TRBD2 (7 bases). The CDR3 consists of 15 residues. Germline CDR1 MNHEY, CDR2 SVGAGI. Here the CDR3 reads CASSYSAGATGELFF. CDR3 DNA sequence: TGTGCCAGCAGCTACTCGGCGGGGGCGACCGGGGAGCTGTTTTTT.

This clonotype has a handful of counts. V usage is TRBV29-1 and J usage is TRBJ1-1; D is unresolved. The germline V gene encodes CDR1 SQVTM and CDR2 ANQGSEA. CDR3 length: 14 amino acids. V lost 4 bases, J lost 5 bases, and 17 bases lay in between. The CDR3 nucleotides are TGCAGCGTTGCGGACCGTCTACGGAAAACTGAAGCTTTCTTT. Amino acid sequence: CSVADRLRKTEAFF.

Only a few counts were recorded for this clonotype. The J gene is TRBJ2-2, the V gene TRBV28; D may be TRBD2 (6 bases). V was trimmed by 4 bases and J by 0 bases, leaving 6 bases between them. The CDR3 totals 14 residues. Germline loops: CDR1 MDHEN, CDR2 SYDVKM. CDR3: CASSWGANTGELFF. Here the CDR3 DNA reads TGTGCCAGCAGTTGGGGGGCGAACACCGGGGAGCTGTTTTTT.

This clonotype was seen a handful of times. The rearrangement uses TRBV10-3 and TRBJ2-5, with 7 bases lining up with TRBD2. Germline CDR1 reads ENHRY; CDR2 reads SYGVKD. The V gene end was trimmed by 3 bases and the J gene end by 1 base; junction bases not matched to a gene: 11. This CDR3 comprises 17 residues. CDR3 DNA: TGTGCCATCAGTGAAGTCGCGTCAGGGAGGGCCCAAGAGACCCAGTACTTC. This encodes CAISEVASGRAQETQYF.

This clonotype has more than one count but fewer than ten. CDR3: CASSQGVGAYEQYF. The CDR3 DNA sequence: TGCGCCAGCAGCCAAGGTGTAGGGGCCTACGAGCAGTACTTC. The chain combines TRBV4-3 with TRBJ2-7; maybe TRBD1 (5 bases). V was clipped by 1 base and J by 2 bases, with 9 bases between them. There are 14 residues in the CDR3. Germline values: CDR1 LGHNA, CDR2 YSLEER.

This clonotype was picked up a small number of times. DNA for the CDR3: TGCAGTGCTCTCGATCACCGGGACAACCAGATAGCGGGCTACACCTTC. The encoded protein is CSALDHRDNQIAGYTF. This chain links TRBV20-1 with TRBJ1-2; possible D gene TRBD1, 6 bases. The CDR3 is made up of 16 amino acids. Germline V gene lookup returns CDR1 DFQATT and CDR2 SNEGSKA (reference sequence). V was trimmed by 5 bases and J by 8 bases, leaving 27 bases between them.

The chain joins TRBV11-2 to TRBJ1-5, with 7 bases aligning to TRBD1. CDR1 is SGHAT and CDR2 is FQNNGV in the germline V gene. The CDR3 is 18 residues long. Trimming took 1 base from V and 2 from J; bases not matched to a gene: 11. The CDR3 region has the DNA TGTGCCAGCAGCTTAGGCGGGACAGCCGCGTACCGCAATCAGCCCCAGCATTTT. This encodes CASSLGGTAAYRNQPQHF.

This clonotype has more than one count but fewer than ten. The rearrangement joins TRBV20-1 to TRBJ2-5; D gene ambiguous. Trimming removed 1 base from V and 5 bases from J, with 17 bases in between. Germline V gives CDR1 DFQATT, CDR2 SNEGSKA (reference sequence). The CDR3 covers 15 residues. The CDR3: CSARANSQLRETQYF. DNA for the CDR3: TGCAGTGCTAGAGCGAACAGCCAGTTGCGGGAGACCCAGTACTTC.

The CDR3 is CGVKAPSGNTIYF. The CDR3 region has the DNA TGTGGCGTGAAGGCACCCTCTGGAAACACCATATATTTT. The J gene is TRBJ1-3, the V gene TRBV19; no clear D gene. Looked up from germline, CDR1 is LNHDA and CDR2 is SQIVND (reference sequence). This CDR3 has 13 amino acids.

CDR3 residues: CASSQGGQGSWGYTF. CDR3 nucleotides: TGCGCCAGCAGCCAAGGGGGACAGGGGAGTTGGGGCTACACCTTC. The chain is built from TRBV4-1 and TRBJ1-2, with 10 bases matching TRBD1. Trimming cost V 1 base and J 8 bases; bases outside gene matches: 7. Germline loops: CDR1 MGHRA, CDR2 YSYEKL. The CDR3 consists of 15 residues.

This chain uses TRBV5-1 with TRBJ2-2, with a possible D match to TRBD2 (7 bases). This CDR3 is built from 16 residues. From germline, CDR1 is SGHRS and CDR2 YFSETQ. The V end lost 3 bases, the J end lost 4 bases, and 16 bases lay between the germline ends. The CDR3 loop is CASSSTWGGPTGELFF. In DNA form, the CDR3 reads TGCGCCAGCAGCTCCACATGGGGGGGCCCCACCGGGGAGCTGTTTTTT.

J is TRBJ1-2 and V is TRBV7-8; maybe TRBD1 (6 bases). Trimming left V 2 bases short and J 7 bases short, with 17 bases between. From germline, CDR1 is SGHVS and CDR2 FQNEAQ. The CDR3 runs to 15 residues. CDR3 coding DNA: TGTGCCAGCAGCTTACGGGACACCCAACCCCGTGGCTACACCTTC. Translation: CASSLRDTQPRGYTF.

This chain links TRBV5-8 with TRBJ2-1, with TRBD1 identical over 7 bases. CDR1 and CDR2 (germline): SGHTS, YDEGEE. This CDR3 comprises 17 residues. With V trimmed by 4 bases and J by 9 bases, 19 bases remained unmatched. CDR3 sequence: CASSLGVDRALRGEQFF. In DNA, the CDR3 is TGTGCCAGCAGCCTTGGCGTCGACAGGGCGCTCCGGGGTGAGCAGTTCTTC.

This chain links TRBV18 with TRBJ2-7; no firm D call. This CDR3 comprises 9 residues. Per the germline V gene, CDR1 is KGHSH and CDR2 is LQKENI. The ends were cut back, 1 base at V and 11 bases at J, with 3 bases in the middle. CDR3 protein: CASSPREYF. In nucleotides, the CDR3 is TGTGCCAGCTCACCACGTGAGTACTTC.

V gene TRBV9 combines with J gene TRBJ2-3, with D uncertain. Germline CDR1 is SGDLS and CDR2 is YYNGEE. V was shortened by 0 bases and J by 0 bases, with 5 bases between the two germline ends. The CDR3 is 14 amino acids. DNA for the CDR3: TGTGCCAGCAGCGTAGCTACTAGCACAGATACGCAGTATTTT. This sequence encodes CASSVATSTDTQYF. Full variable domain (outside the CDR3, taken from reference TRBV9 and TRBJ2-3): DSGVTQTPKHLITATGQRVTLRCSPRSGDLSVYWYQQSLDQGLQFLIQYYNGEERAKGNILERFSAQQFPDLHSELNLSSLELGDSALYFCASSVATSTDTQYFGPGTRLTVL.

This clonotype was recorded a few times. The rearrangement links TRBV28 to TRBJ2-1, with D uncertain. V lost 6 bases, J lost 2 bases, and 8 bases lay in between. The CDR3 is 13 residues long. Germline V lookup: CDR1 MDHEN, CDR2 SYDVKM. For the CDR3, the DNA is TGTGCCAGCAGCTACGACACCTACAATGAGCAGTTCTTC. This encodes CASSYDTYNEQFF.

J is TRBJ2-7 and V is TRBV7-8; D may be TRBD1 or TRBD2 (6 bases each). This CDR3 has 15 residues. Trimming left V 5 bases short and J 3 bases short, with 17 bases between. The germline V gene encodes CDR1 SGHVS and CDR2 FQNEAQ. The CDR3 reads CASSPPRGPNYEQYF. In nucleotides, the CDR3 is TGTGCCAGCAGCCCCCCCCGGGGGCCTAACTACGAGCAGTACTTC.